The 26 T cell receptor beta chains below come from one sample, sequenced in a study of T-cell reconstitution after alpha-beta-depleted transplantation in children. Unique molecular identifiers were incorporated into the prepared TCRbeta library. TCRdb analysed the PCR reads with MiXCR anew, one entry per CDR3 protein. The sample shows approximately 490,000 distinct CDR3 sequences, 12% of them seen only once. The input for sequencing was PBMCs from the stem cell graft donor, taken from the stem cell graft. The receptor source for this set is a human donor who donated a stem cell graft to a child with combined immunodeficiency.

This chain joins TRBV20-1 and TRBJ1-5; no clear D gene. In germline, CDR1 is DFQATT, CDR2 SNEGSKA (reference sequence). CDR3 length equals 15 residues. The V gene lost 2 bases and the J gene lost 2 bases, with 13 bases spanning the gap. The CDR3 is CSARPTGYGNQPQHF. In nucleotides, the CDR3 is TGCAGTGCTAGACCGACCGGGTATGGCAATCAGCCCCAGCATTTT.

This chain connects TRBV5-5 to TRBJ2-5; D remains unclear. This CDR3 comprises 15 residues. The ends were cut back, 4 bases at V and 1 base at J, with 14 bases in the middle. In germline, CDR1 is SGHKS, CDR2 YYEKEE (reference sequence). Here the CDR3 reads CASSSPKILQETQYF. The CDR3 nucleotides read TGTGCCAGCAGCAGCCCTAAGATTCTCCAAGAGACCCAGTACTTC.

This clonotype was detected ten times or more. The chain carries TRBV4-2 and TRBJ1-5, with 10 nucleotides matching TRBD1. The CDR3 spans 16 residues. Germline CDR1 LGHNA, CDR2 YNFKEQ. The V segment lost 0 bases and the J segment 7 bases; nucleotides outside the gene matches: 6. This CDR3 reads CASSQEDRGLGQPQHF. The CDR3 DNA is TGTGCCAGCAGCCAAGAAGACAGGGGGCTGGGGCAGCCCCAGCATTTT.

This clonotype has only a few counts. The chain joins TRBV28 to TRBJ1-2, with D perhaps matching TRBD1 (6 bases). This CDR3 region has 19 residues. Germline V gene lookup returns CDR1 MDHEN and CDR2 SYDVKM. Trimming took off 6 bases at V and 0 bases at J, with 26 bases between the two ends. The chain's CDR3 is CASRALWGGASTSNYGYTF. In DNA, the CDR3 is TGTGCCAGCAGGGCCCTTTGGGGGGGCGCGTCAACCTCTAACTATGGCTACACCTTC.

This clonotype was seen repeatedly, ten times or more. The chain's CDR3 is CASSAGLAYETQYF. In nucleotides, the CDR3 is TGTGCCAGCAGCGCAGGCCTAGCCTACGAGACCCAGTACTTC. The chain employs TRBV7-2 and TRBJ2-5; D possibly corresponds to TRBD2 (5 bases). The CDR3 consists of 14 residues. CDR1 and CDR2 from the germline V gene are SGHTA and FQGNSA. The V end was cut by 5 bases, the J end by 5 bases, with 15 bases between.

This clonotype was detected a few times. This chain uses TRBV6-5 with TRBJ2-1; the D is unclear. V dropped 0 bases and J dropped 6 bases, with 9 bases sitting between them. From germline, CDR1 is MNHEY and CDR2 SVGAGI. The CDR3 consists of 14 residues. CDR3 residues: CASSYSAEFNEQFF. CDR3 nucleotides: TGTGCCAGCAGTTACTCGGCTGAGTTCAATGAGCAGTTCTTC.

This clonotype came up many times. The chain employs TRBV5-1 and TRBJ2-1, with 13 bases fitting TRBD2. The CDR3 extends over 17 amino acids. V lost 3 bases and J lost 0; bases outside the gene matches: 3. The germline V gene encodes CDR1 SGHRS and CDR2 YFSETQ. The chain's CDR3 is CASSWGLAGSSYNEQFF. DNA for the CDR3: TGCGCCAGCAGCTGGGGACTAGCGGGGAGCTCCTACAATGAGCAGTTCTTC.

CDR3 residues: CASSEARVVEQYF. CDR3 nucleotides: TGTGCCAGCAGTGAAGCTAGGGTAGTCGAGCAGTACTTC. This sequence joins TRBV6-1 and TRBJ2-7; D gene uncertain. The length of the CDR3 is 13 residues. The V end lost 0 bases, the J end lost 6 bases, and 9 bases lay between the germline ends. From germline, CDR1 is MNHNS and CDR2 SASEGT.

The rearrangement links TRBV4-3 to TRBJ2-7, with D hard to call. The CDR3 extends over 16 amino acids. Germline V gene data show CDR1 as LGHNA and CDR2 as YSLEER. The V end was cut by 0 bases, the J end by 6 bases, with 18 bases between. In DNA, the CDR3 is TGCGCCAGCAGCCAAGATAGGTCCGGCCCCCCCGGCGAGCAGTACTTC. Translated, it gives CASSQDRSGPPGEQYF.

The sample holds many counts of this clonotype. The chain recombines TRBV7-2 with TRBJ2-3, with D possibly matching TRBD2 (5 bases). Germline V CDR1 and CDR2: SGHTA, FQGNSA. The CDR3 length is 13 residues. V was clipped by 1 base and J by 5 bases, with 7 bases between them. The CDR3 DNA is TGTGCCAGCAGCTTAGACCGGGGAGATACGCAGTATTTT. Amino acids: CASSLDRGDTQYF.

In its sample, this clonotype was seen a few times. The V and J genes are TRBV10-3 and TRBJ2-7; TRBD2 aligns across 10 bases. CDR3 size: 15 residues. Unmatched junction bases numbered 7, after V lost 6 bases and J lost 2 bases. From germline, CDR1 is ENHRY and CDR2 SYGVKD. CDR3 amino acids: CAISSLAGTTYEQYF. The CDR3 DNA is TGTGCCATCAGCTCACTAGCGGGAACGACCTACGAGCAGTACTTC.

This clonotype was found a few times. The CDR3: CASSGVAPDTQYF. DNA for the CDR3: TGTGCCAGCAGCGGAGTGGCCCCAGATACGCAGTATTTT. The rearrangement links TRBV3-1 to TRBJ2-3; D is uncertain. Germline loops: CDR1 LGHDT, CDR2 YNNKEL (reference sequence). Trimming stripped 5 bases from V and 4 bases from J, with 10 bases between. The CDR3 covers 13 residues.

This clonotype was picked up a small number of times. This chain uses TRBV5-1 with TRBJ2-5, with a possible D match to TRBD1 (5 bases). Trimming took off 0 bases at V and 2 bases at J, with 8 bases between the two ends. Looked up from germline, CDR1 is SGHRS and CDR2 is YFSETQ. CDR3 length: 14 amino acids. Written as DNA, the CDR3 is TGCGCCAGCAGCTTGGAGGGGTCACAAGAGACCCAGTACTTC. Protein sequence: CASSLEGSQETQYF.

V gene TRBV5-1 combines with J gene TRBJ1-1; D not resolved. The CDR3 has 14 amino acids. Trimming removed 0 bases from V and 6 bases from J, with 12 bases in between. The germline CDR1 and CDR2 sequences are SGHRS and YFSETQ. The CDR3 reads CASSLGTGSPEAFF. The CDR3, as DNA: TGCGCCAGCAGCTTGGGGACCGGCAGCCCTGAAGCTTTCTTT.

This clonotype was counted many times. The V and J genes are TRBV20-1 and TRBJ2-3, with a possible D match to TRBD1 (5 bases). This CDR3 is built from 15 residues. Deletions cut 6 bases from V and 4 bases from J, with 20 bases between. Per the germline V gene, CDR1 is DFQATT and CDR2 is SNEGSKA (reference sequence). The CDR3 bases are TGCAGTGCCACCCGTGCAGGGATTGAGGCAGATACGCAGTATTTT. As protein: CSATRAGIEADTQYF.

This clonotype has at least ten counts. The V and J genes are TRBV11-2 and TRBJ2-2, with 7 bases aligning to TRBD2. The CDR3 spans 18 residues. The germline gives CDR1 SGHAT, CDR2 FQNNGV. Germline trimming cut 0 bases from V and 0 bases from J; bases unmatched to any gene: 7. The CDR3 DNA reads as TGTGCCAGCAGCTTAGATGGGCGCGGGAGAGCGAACACCGGGGAGCTGTTTTTT. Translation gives CASSLDGRGRANTGELFF.

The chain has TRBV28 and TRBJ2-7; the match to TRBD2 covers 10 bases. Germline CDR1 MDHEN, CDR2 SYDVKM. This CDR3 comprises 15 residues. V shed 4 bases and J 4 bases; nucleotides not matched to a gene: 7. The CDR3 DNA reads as TGTGCCAGCAGTTCGGGCTCTAGCGGGGGTTACGAGCAGTACTTC. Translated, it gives CASSSGSSGGYEQYF.

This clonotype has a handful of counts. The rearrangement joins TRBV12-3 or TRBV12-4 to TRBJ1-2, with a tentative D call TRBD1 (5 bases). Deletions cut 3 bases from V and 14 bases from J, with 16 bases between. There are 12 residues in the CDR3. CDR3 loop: CASSFPGFGVTF. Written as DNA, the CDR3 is TGTGCCAGCAGTTTTCCAGGGTTTGGGGTTACCTTC.

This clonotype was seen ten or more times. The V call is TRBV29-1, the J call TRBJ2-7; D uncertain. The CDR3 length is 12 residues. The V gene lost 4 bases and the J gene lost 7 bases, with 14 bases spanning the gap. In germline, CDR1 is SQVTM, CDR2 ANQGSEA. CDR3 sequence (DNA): TGCAGCGTTGCGACCTCGGCGTGGGAGCAGTACTTC. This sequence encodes CSVATSAWEQYF.

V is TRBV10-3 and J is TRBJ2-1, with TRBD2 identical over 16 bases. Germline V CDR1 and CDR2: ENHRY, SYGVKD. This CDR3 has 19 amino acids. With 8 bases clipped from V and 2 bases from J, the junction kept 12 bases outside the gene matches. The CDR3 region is CAILASPGTSGGAYNEQFF. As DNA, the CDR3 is TGTGCCATCCTTGCTTCACCCGGGACTAGCGGGGGGGCCTACAATGAGCAGTTCTTC.

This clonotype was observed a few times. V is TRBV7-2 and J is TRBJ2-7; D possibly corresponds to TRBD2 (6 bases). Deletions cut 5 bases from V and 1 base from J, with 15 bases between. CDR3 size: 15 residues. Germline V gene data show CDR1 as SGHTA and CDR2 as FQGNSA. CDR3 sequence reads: CASSRGRGSSYEQYF. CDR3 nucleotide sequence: TGTGCCAGCAGCAGAGGGCGGGGATCGTCCTACGAGCAGTACTTC.

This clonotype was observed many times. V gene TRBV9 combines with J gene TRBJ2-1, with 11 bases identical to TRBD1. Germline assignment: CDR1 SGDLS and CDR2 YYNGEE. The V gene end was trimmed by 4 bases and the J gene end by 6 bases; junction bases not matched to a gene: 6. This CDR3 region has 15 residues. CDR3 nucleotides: TGTGCCAGCAGCATAGGACAGGGGGCAGGCAATGAGCAGTTCTTC. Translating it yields CASSIGQGAGNEQFF.

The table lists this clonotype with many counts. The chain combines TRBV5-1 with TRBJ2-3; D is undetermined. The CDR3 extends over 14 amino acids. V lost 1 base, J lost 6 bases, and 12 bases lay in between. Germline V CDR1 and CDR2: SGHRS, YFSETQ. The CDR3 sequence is CASSLTGTADTQYF. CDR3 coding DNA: TGCGCCAGCAGCTTGACGGGTACGGCGGATACGCAGTATTTT.

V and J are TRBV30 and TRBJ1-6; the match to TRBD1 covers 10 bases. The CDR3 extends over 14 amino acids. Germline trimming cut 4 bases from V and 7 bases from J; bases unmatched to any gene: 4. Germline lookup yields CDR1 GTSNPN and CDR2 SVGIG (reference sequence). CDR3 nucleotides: TGTGCCTGGACCTGGACAGGGGGGAATTCACCCCTCCACTTT. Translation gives CAWTWTGGNSPLHF.

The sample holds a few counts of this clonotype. CDR3 amino acids: CASSKGPGKETQYF. In nucleotides, the CDR3 is TGTGCCAGCAGCAAAGGGCCAGGGAAGGAGACCCAGTACTTC. The rearrangement uses TRBV21-1 and TRBJ2-5; TRBD1, the D gene given by the table, was not confirmed from the DNA. TRBV21-1 is noted as a pseudogene. The CDR3 runs to 14 residues.

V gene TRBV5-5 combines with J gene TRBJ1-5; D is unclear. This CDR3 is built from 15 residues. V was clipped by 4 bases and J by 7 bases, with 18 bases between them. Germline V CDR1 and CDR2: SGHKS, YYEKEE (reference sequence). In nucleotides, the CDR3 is TGTGCCAGCAGCCCGACTCTTCAGGTCGGGCAGCCCCAGCATTTT. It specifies CASSPTLQVGQPQHF.